This entry lists 24 T cell receptor beta chains sequenced from one sample in a study of long-term antiretroviral therapy in people with HIV. Run at survey level, the immunoSEQ assay was version v3.0. Assay used: immunoSEQ multiplex PCR; TCRdb lists only in-frame clones, some missing. The sample lists roughly 16,000 clones; less than 85% were seen once. The sample consisted of unsorted PBMCs, taken at the start of antiretroviral therapy. The source is a man aged 30 to 45 with HIV.

The chain links TRBV7-2 to TRBJ1-1; TRBD1 agrees at 10 bases. The CDR3 loop spans 15 amino acids. Losses at the gene ends were 8 bases for V and 1 base for J; bases not matched to a gene: 7. Per the germline V gene, CDR1 is SGHTA and CDR2 is FQGNSA. The CDR3 here is CASVPRTGGNTEAFF. The CDR3, as DNA: TGTGCCAGCGTTCCCCGGACAGGGGGGAACACTGAAGCTTTCTTT.

J is TRBJ1-4 and V is TRBV7-2, with unresolved D. Trimming pared 2 bases from V and 8 bases from J, leaving 9 bases between. The CDR3 is 13 residues long. From germline, CDR1 is SGHTA and CDR2 FQGNSA. The CDR3 coding sequence is TGTGCCAGCAGCTTAAGTGCTCTAGAAAAACTGTTTTTT. Its translation is CASSLSALEKLFF.

The chain carries TRBV29-1 and TRBJ1-4; 8 nucleotides align to TRBD1. Unmatched junction bases numbered 6, after V lost 0 bases and J lost 6 bases. The CDR3 runs to 15 residues. Per germline, CDR1 SQVTM and CDR2 ANQGSEA. CDR3: CSVEEAGQGYEKLFF. The CDR3 nucleotides are TGCAGCGTTGAAGAGGCAGGACAGGGTTATGAAAAACTGTTTTTT. Using reference TRBV29-1 and TRBJ1-4 for the parts outside the CDR3, the full variable domain is SAVISQKPSRDICQRGTSLTIQCQVDSQVTMMFWYRQQPGQSLTLIATANQGSEATYESGFVIDKFPISRPNLTFSTLTVSNMSPEDSSIYLCSVEEAGQGYEKLFFGSGTQLSVL.

The chain has TRBV7-9 and TRBJ1-2; D is undetermined. V was trimmed by 2 bases and J by 6 bases, leaving 13 bases between them. CDR1 and CDR2 (germline): SEHNR, FQNEAQ (reference sequence). This CDR3 region has 14 residues. The CDR3 here is CASSLLNGVHGYTF. For the CDR3, the DNA is TGTGCCAGCAGCTTATTGAACGGGGTGCATGGCTACACCTTC.

The chain links TRBV11-2 to TRBJ1-3, with 9 positions matching TRBD1. Germline CDR1 SGHAT, CDR2 FQNNGV. Trimming at V came to 3 bases and at J to 3 bases, leaving 9 bases not matched to a gene. This CDR3 region has 17 residues. The CDR3 DNA follows: TGTGCCAGCAGCTTTAGGCTCGGGACAGGGTTTGGAAACACCATATATTTT. The encoded protein is CASSFRLGTGFGNTIYF.

The chain uses TRBV4-1 and TRBJ2-2; D not certain. Germline CDR1 and CDR2: MGHRA and YSYEKL. V lost 1 base and J lost 4, with 13 bases in between. The CDR3 has 16 amino acids. CDR3 DNA: TGCGCCAGCAGCCAAGCCAACGCGTTATCCACCGGGGAGCTGTTTTTT. It is translated as CASSQANALSTGELFF.

This chain uses TRBV5-6 with TRBJ2-5; 8 bases agree with TRBD2. This CDR3 contains 14 residues. V trimming: 5 bases; J trimming: 1 base; junction bases outside the gene matches: 4. Germline CDR1 is SGHDT and CDR2 is YYEEEE. CDR3 DNA sequence: TGTGCCAGCAGTTGGGGACTAGGCCAAGAGACCCAGTACTTC. Amino acid sequence: CASSWGLGQETQYF. Drawing the rest from reference TRBV5-6 and TRBJ2-5, the complete variable domain is DAGVTQSPTHLIKTRGQQVTLRCSPKSGHDTVSWYQQALGQGPQFIFQYYEEEERQRGNFPDRFSGHQFPNYSSELNVNALLLGDSALYLCASSWGLGQETQYFGPGTRLLVL.

The chain employs TRBV4-3 and TRBJ2-2; D is undetermined. V was trimmed by 4 bases and J by 0 bases, leaving 9 bases between them. CDR3 size: 15 residues. CDR1 LGHNA and CDR2 YSLEER come from the germline V gene. CDR3 in DNA: TGCGCCAGCAGCCCGTGGGCCACGAACACCGGGGAGCTGTTTTTT. This translates into CASSPWATNTGELFF.

This rearrangement joins TRBV6-5 to TRBJ2-7; 7 positions agree with TRBD2. Trimming took 6 bases from V and 4 from J; bases not matched to a gene: 9. Germline loops: CDR1 MNHEY, CDR2 SVGAGI. This CDR3 is 14 amino acids long. The CDR3 loop reads CASRWSGESYEQYF. DNA of the CDR3: TGTGCCAGCAGATGGAGCGGGGAGAGTTACGAGCAGTACTTC.

This chain uses TRBV4-3 with TRBJ2-4, with TRBD1 identical over 9 bases. V gave up 0 bases and J gave up 0 bases; unmatched junction bases: 3. CDR1 and CDR2 (germline): LGHNA, YSLEER. This CDR3 is 17 amino acids long. The CDR3 is CASSQDGTGLAKNIQYF. The CDR3 coding sequence is TGCGCCAGCAGCCAAGACGGGACAGGGTTAGCCAAAAACATTCAGTACTTC.

This clone was observed a handful of times. V and J are TRBV2 and TRBJ2-7; perhaps TRBD2 as D (7 bases). From germline, CDR1 is SNHLY and CDR2 FYNNEI. The CDR3 totals 14 residues. V dropped 7 bases and J dropped 2 bases, with 15 bases sitting between them. CDR3 nucleotide sequence: TGTGCCAGCAAAGGGGGGGCTCAGCCCTACGAGCAGTACTTC. Its protein product is CASKGGAQPYEQYF.

The gene calls are TRBV28 and TRBJ2-7; possibly TRBD2 for D (5 bases). Germline loops: CDR1 MDHEN, CDR2 SYDVKM. CDR3 length: 15 amino acids. The germline V and J ends were trimmed by 5 bases and 1 base, with 15 bases remaining between them. This CDR3 reads CASSPIASTSYEQYF. The DNA for the CDR3 is TGTGCCAGCAGTCCGATAGCGTCCACGTCCTACGAGCAGTACTTC.

This chain joins TRBV5-1 and TRBJ2-1; 8 bases are shared with TRBD2. V lost 0 bases to trimming and J lost 7 bases; unmatched junction nucleotides: 12. Germline lookup yields CDR1 SGHRS and CDR2 YFSETQ. The CDR3 is 17 residues long. CDR3 region: CASSLAERGLGWNEQFF. As DNA, the CDR3 is TGCGCCAGCAGCTTGGCCGAGCGGGGGTTGGGTTGGAATGAGCAGTTCTTC.

The rearrangement joins TRBV11-2 to TRBJ2-7; 11 bases are shared with TRBD2. The CDR3 spans 15 residues. Germline assignment: CDR1 SGHAT and CDR2 FQNNGV. Unmatched junction bases numbered 5, after V lost 2 bases and J lost 5 bases. CDR3 in amino acids: CASSLTSGSLNEQYF. CDR3 DNA sequence: TGTGCCAGCAGCTTAACTAGCGGGAGTTTAAACGAGCAGTACTTC.

The V and J genes are TRBV28 and TRBJ1-1, with TRBD1 as a possible D gene (5 bases). CDR1 MDHEN and CDR2 SYDVKM come from the germline V gene. The CDR3 has 16 residues. The V end was cut by 6 bases, the J end by 3 bases, with 20 bases between. CDR3 nucleotide sequence: TGTGCCAGCAGGCGGGGCCTAAGGAGGGTTGACACTGAAGCTTTCTTT. This sequence encodes CASRRGLRRVDTEAFF. Full variable domain (missing parts from reference TRBV28 and TRBJ1-1): DVKVTQSSRYLVKRTGEKVFLECVQDMDHENMFWYRQDPGLGLRLIYFSYDVKMKEKGDIPEGYSVSREKKERFSLILESASTNQTSMYLCASRRGLRRVDTEAFFGQGTRLTVV.

V and J are TRBV29-1 and TRBJ1-1; D uncertain. Germline V CDR1 and CDR2: SQVTM, ANQGSEA. There are 11 residues in the CDR3. Deletions cut 4 bases from V and 6 bases from J, with 9 bases between. In nucleotides, the CDR3 is TGCAGCGTTGTAAAGGGTTCTGAAGCTTTCTTT. As protein: CSVVKGSEAFF. Based on the CDR3 plus reference TRBV29-1 and TRBJ1-1, the full variable domain is SAVISQKPSRDICQRGTSLTIQCQVDSQVTMMFWYRQQPGQSLTLIATANQGSEATYESGFVIDKFPISRPNLTFSTLTVSNMSPEDSSIYLCSVVKGSEAFFGQGTRLTVV.

The chain links TRBV2 to TRBJ1-4; a weak D match, TRBD1 (5 bases). The germline gives CDR1 SNHLY, CDR2 FYNNEI. The CDR3 covers 17 residues. Trimming left V 2 bases short and J 0 bases short, with 13 bases between. The CDR3 coding sequence is TGTGCCAGCAGTGAATCCAGGGCCCGTACAACTAATGAAAAACTGTTTTTT. The encoded protein is CASSESRARTTNEKLFF.

CDR3 sequence reads: CASSSQSNTGELFF. The CDR3 DNA is TGTGCCAGCAGCTCCCAGTCGAACACCGGGGAGCTGTTTTTT. V is TRBV11-3 and J is TRBJ2-2; D gene ambiguous. Trimming stripped 4 bases from V and 0 bases from J, with 6 bases between. CDR3 size: 14 residues. Germline CDR1 SGHNT, CDR2 YENEEA.

The V and J genes are TRBV13 and TRBJ1-2, with D tentatively TRBD1 (6 bases). The CDR3 length is 16 residues. V lost 4 bases and J 4 bases, leaving 19 bases between the germline ends. Looked up from germline, CDR1 is PRHDT and CDR2 is FYEKMQ (reference sequence). CDR3 bases: TGTGCCAGCAGCTCCCAACAGGGAGAGGGGTCCTATGGCTACACCTTC. Residues: CASSSQQGEGSYGYTF.

This chain joins TRBV6-5 and TRBJ2-7, with D hard to call. V shed 4 bases and J shed 3 bases, with 4 bases lying between them. CDR1 is MNHEY, CDR2 SVGAGI, per germline. The CDR3 spans 11 residues. CDR3: CASSSVYEQYF. For the CDR3, the DNA is TGTGCCAGCAGTTCTGTCTACGAGCAGTACTTC.

This clone was observed a single time. The genes are TRBV2 and TRBJ2-2, with 7 bases lining up with TRBD1. Germline lookup yields CDR1 SNHLY and CDR2 FYNNEI. The CDR3 extends over 12 amino acids. Trimming cost V 10 bases and J 6 bases; bases outside gene matches: 5. The DNA for the CDR3 is TGTGCCACCTCGGGACAGCCCGGGGAGCTGTTTTTT. Translating it yields CATSGQPGELFF.

V and J are TRBV2 and TRBJ1-4, with a possible D match to TRBD1 (6 bases). Looked up from germline, CDR1 is SNHLY and CDR2 is FYNNEI. This CDR3 has 14 amino acids. Trimming removed 9 bases from V and 7 bases from J, with 18 bases in between. This chain's CDR3 is CASKWDIGSEKLFF. CDR3 bases: TGTGCCAGTAAATGGGACATTGGAAGTGAAAAACTGTTTTTT.

Here the CDR3 reads CASSVAEWGQETQYF. CDR3 coding DNA: TGTGCCAGCAGTGTGGCGGAGTGGGGTCAAGAGACCCAGTACTTC. This chain uses TRBV5-4 with TRBJ2-5; D is uncertain. The V gene's germline CDR1 is SGHNT and CDR2 YYREEE (reference sequence). Deletions cut 5 bases from V and 2 bases from J, with 16 bases between. This CDR3 has 15 residues.

This chain's CDR3 is CASSSRDRVGQPQHF. The CDR3 nucleotides are TGTGCCAGCAGCTCCCGGGACAGGGTTGGACAGCCCCAGCATTTT. This chain links TRBV7-3 with TRBJ1-5; 9 bases match TRBD1. With 4 bases clipped from V and 7 bases from J, the junction kept 8 bases outside the gene matches. Germline CDR1 SGHTA, CDR2 FQGTGA. CDR3 length: 15 amino acids.